This TCR beta chain was identified in a study of T cell changes during pregnancy in multiple sclerosis. The data were produced by immunoSEQ multiplex PCR, yet TCRdb's version contains in-frame clones alone and is incomplete. This sample yields around 70,000 clones, of which more than 80% are seen a single time; more than 0.75% belongs to the top ten. The receptor's source is a female donor with multiple sclerosis, enrolled in a pregnancy study. This specimen consisted of peripheral blood, obtained in the second trimester of pregnancy.

CDR3 bases: TGTGCCAGCGCTAGCGGGGGGGATTCAGATACGCAGTATTTT. Protein product: CASASGGDSDTQYF. V usage is TRBV6-4 and J usage is TRBJ2-3; 12 bases agree with TRBD2. The CDR3 consists of 14 residues. Germline CDR1 MRHNA, CDR2 SNTAGT. The ends lost 8 bases at V and 4 bases at J; junction bases unmatched: 4.